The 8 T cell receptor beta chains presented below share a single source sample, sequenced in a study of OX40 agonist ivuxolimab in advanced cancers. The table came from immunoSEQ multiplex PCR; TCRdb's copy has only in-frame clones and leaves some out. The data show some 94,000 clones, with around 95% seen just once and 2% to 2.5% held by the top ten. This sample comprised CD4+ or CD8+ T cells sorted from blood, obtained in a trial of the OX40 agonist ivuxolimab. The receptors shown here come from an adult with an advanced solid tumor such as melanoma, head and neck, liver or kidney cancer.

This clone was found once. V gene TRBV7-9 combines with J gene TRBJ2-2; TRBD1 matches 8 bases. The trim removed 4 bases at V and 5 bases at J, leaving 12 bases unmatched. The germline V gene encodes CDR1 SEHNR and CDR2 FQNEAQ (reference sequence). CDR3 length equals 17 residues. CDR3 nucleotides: TGTGCCAGCAGCTCTTGGACAGGGTTACATCTAACCGGGGAGCTGTTTTTT. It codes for CASSSWTGLHLTGELFF. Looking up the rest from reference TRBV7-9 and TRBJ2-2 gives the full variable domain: DTGVSQNPRHKITKRGQNVTFRCDPISEHNRLYWYRQTLGQGPEFLTYFQNEAQLEKSRLLSDRFSAERPKGSFSTLEIQRTEQGDSAMYLCASSSWTGLHLTGELFFGEGSRLTVL.

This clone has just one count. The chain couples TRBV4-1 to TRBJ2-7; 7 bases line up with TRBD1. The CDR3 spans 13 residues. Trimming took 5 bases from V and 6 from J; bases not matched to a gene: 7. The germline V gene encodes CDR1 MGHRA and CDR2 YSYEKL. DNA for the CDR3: TGCGCCAGCAGCGATCGGACAGGTACCGAGCAGTACTTC. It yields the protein CASSDRTGTEQYF.

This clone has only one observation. CDR3 loop: CASSPRLAGGEEQYF. The CDR3 DNA sequence: TGTGCCAGCAGTCCAAGACTAGCGGGAGGGGAAGAGCAGTACTTC. The chain joins TRBV28 to TRBJ2-7; 14 bases match TRBD2. CDR1 MDHEN and CDR2 SYDVKM come from the germline V gene. Trimming took 5 bases from V and 7 from J; bases not matched to a gene: 7. The CDR3 is 15 residues long.

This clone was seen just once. The DNA for the CDR3 is TGTGCCAGTATTCCCGGGGGGGGTGAAAAACTGTTTTTT. Translating gives CASIPGGGEKLFF. The genes are TRBV19 and TRBJ1-4; the D gene is possibly TRBD1 (5 bases). The CDR3 consists of 13 residues. Trimming stripped 7 bases from V and 7 bases from J, with 13 bases between. Germline CDR1 reads LNHDA; CDR2 reads SQIVND (reference sequence).

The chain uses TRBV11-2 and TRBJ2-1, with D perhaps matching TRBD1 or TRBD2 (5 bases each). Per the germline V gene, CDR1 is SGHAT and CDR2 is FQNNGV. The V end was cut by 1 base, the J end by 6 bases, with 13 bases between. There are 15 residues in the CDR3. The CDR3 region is CASSLAQGPRNEQFF. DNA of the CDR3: TGTGCCAGCAGCTTAGCTCAGGGACCCCGCAATGAGCAGTTCTTC.

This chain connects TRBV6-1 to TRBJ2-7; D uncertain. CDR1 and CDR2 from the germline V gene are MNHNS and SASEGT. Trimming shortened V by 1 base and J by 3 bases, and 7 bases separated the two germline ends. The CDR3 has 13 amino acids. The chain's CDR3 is CASSEVGNYEQYF. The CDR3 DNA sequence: TGTGCCAGCAGTGAAGTGGGCAACTACGAGCAGTACTTC.

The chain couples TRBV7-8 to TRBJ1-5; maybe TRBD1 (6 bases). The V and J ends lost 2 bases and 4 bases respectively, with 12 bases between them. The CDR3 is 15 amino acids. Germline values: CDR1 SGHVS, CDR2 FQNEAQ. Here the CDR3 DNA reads TGTGCCAGCAGCTTATACAGGGAGGGAAATCAGCCCCAGCATTTT. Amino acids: CASSLYREGNQPQHF.

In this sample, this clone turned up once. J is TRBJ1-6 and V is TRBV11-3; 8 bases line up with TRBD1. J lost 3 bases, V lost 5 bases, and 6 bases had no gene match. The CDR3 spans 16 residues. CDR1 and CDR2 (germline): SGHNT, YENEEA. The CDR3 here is CASSHQGADYNSPLHF. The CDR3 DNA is TGTGCCAGCAGCCACCAGGGGGCCGACTATAATTCACCCCTCCACTTT.